This T cell receptor (beta chain) emerged from a study of cytotoxic CD8 clonotypes in ibrutinib-treated CLL. This clone has only one observation. Its antigen remains unidentified. V was pared by 4 bases and J by 2 bases, with 5 bases of the junction left unmatched. The CDR3 spans 14 residues. CDR1 SGHRS and CDR2 YFSETQ come from the germline V gene. Study-level points and caveats: Baseline values of clonality outstripped age-matched healthy donors and followed circulating CD8+ T-cell counts.

TCRdb keeps only in-frame clones here, not all; method: immunoSEQ multiplex PCR. Of 40,000 or so clones listed, around 70% are singletons. The rearrangement joins TRBV5-1 to TRBJ2-7, with 8 bases that match TRBD1. The material was PBMCs, obtained at disease progression, from a patient treated with ibrutinib. The TCR comes from a human donor with chronic lymphocytic leukemia. The CDR3 spells CASSPGTGPYEQYF. CDR3 bases: TGCGCCAGCAGCCCAGGGACAGGACCCTACGAGCAGTACTTC.